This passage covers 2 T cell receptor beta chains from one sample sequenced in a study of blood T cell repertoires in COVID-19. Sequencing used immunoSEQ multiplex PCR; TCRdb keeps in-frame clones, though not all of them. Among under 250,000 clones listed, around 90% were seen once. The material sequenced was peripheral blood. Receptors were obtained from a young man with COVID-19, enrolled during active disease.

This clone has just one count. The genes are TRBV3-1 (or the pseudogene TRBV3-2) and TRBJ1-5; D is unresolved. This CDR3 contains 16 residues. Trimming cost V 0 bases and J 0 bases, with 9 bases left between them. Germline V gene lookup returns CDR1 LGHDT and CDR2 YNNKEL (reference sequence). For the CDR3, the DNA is TGTGCCAGCAGCCAAGATCTAGGATCTAGCAATCAGCCCCAGCATTTT. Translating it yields CASSQDLGSSNQPQHF.

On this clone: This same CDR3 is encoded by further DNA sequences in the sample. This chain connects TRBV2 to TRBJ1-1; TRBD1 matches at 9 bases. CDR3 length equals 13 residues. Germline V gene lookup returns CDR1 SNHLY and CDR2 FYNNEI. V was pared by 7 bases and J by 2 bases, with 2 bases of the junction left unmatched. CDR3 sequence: CASTGQGNTEAFF. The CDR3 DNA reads TGTGCCAGCACGGGACAGGGCAACACTGAAGCTTTCTTT.